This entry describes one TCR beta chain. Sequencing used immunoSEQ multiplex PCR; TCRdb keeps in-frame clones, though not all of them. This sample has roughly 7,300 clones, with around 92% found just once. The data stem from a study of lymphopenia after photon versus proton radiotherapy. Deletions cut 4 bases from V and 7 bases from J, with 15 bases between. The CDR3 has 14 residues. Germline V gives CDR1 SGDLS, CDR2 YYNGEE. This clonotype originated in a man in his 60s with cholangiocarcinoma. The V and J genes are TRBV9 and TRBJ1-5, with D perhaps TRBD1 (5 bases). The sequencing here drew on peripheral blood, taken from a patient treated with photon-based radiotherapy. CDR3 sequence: CASSPGTNSQPQHF. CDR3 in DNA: TGTGCCAGCAGCCCCGGGACCAACTCACAGCCCCAGCATTTT.